The clone carrying this T cell receptor beta chain was detected many times. Its antigen is currently unknown. The data derive from a study of T cells in Graves' hyperthyroidism and ophthalmopathy. Study-wide background: Staff took peripheral blood when the initial diagnosis was made, before any treatment began.

The CDR3 spans 14 residues. Germline V gene data show CDR1 as LNHDA and CDR2 as SQIVND (reference sequence). Losses at the gene ends were 6 bases for V and 4 bases for J; bases not matched to a gene: 4. RNA transcripts were the template for amplifying TCR beta CDR3 regions. Carried out on the TCR CDR3, a first-round RT-PCR used the HTBI primer set. TCRdb independently ran MiXCR on the multiplex PCR reads; one entry per CDR3 protein. The sample lists 600,000 to 700,000 distinct CDR3 sequences, around 15% occurring once. Study results and limitations: Also found in blood were most expanded thyroid clonotypes above 0.001. Ophthalmopathy stood apart from stable hyperthyroidism in a 13 V-J model. The model forecast ophthalmopathy, anticipating it by a median roughly 6.5 months before onset.

The chain couples TRBV19 to TRBJ1-5; 9 positions agree with TRBD1. Sequences were obtained from blood. This receptor was identified in a woman between 35 and 50 years old with Graves' ophthalmopathy. The CDR3 DNA follows: TGTGCCAGTAGGGGACAGGGTGAGAATCAGCCCCAGCATTTT. Its protein product is CASRGQGENQPQHF.